The text below deals with one T cell receptor beta chain. The germline V gene encodes CDR1 ENHRY and CDR2 SYGVKD. This CDR3 is built from 15 residues. Deletions cut 6 bases from V and 0 bases from J, with 12 bases between. Patients of the Seattle cohort, enrolled during active infection, were followed longitudinally. These data belong to a study of blood T cell repertoires in COVID-19. As for the study in general: Italy, Spain and the United States were the sources of the convalescent and acute COVID-19 samples. T cells, B-cell-depleted T cells, or PBMCs supplied cDNA or gDNA.

Profiling relied on immunoSEQ multiplex PCR, and the TCRdb table lists in-frame clones only, not all of them. The profile shows fewer than 600,000 clones, roughly nine tenths of them singletons. The specimen sequenced was peripheral blood. The receptor was isolated from a young man with COVID-19, enrolled during active disease. J is TRBJ2-1 and V is TRBV10-3, with D unresolved. The CDR3 sequence is CAIRTTDSSYNEQFF. DNA for the CDR3: TGTGCCATCAGGACGACTGATAGCTCCTACAATGAGCAGTTCTTC.